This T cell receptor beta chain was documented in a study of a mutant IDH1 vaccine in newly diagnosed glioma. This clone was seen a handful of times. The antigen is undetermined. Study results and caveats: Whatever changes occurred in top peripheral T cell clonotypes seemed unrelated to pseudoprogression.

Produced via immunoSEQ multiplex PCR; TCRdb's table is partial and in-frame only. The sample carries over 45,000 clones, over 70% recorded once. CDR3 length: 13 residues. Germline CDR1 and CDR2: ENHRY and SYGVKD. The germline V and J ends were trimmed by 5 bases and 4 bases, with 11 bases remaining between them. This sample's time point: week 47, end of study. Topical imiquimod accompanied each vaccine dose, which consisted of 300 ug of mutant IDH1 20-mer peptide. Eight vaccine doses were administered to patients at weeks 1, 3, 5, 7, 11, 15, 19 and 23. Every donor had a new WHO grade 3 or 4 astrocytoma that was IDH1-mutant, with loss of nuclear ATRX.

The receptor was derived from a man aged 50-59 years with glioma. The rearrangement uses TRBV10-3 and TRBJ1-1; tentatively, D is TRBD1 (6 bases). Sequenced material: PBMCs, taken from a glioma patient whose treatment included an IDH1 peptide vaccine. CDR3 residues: CAISTGQSTEAFF. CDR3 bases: TGTGCCATCAGTACCGGACAGTCCACTGAAGCTTTCTTT.